This T cell receptor (beta chain) originates from a study of cytomegalovirus exposure and HLA in healthy donors. Germline CDR1 SGHKS, CDR2 YYEKEE (reference sequence). V shed 0 bases and J shed 4 bases, with 11 bases lying between them. The CDR3 spans 15 residues. The PCR had 60 Vbeta and 13 Jbeta primers. Clones were read by immunoSEQ multiplex PCR, and TCRdb kept only the in-frame ones, dropping some. In total, the table holds 50,000 to 70,000 clones. Findings and limits, study-wide: Previous analysis showed most TCR beta V segments were productive about 87% or about 30% of the time. In a later analysis, specific HLA alleles were associated with some 16,000 TCR beta sequences at a 0.05 false discovery rate. According to reports, the classifier identified cytomegalovirus status with high specificity and sensitivity.

In the case of this clone: Its target is not known.

The chain carries TRBV5-5 and TRBJ2-1; D gene uncertain. The sample comprised PBMCs. The origin of this receptor is a man aged 45-65 years in good health and CMV-seropositive. The chain's CDR3 is CASSLEETSYNEQFF. The CDR3 region has the DNA TGTGCCAGCAGCTTGGAGGAGACGAGTTACAATGAGCAGTTCTTC.